What follows is one T cell receptor (beta chain) and its context. The sample belongs to a study of blood T cell repertoires in COVID-19. About the research overall: Samples taken during acute and convalescent COVID-19 were collected in the United States, Italy and Spain. From T cells, B-cell-depleted T cells, or PBMCs came the material, which was cDNA or gDNA.

CDR3 size: 15 residues. Germline CDR1 reads PRHDT; CDR2 reads FYEKMQ (reference sequence). V shed 3 bases and J 1 base; nucleotides not matched to a gene: 0. In the authors' workflow: It was from reference gene primer amplification that nucleated cell counts were estimated. The data were produced by immunoSEQ multiplex PCR, yet TCRdb's version contains in-frame clones alone and is incomplete. For V, J and clone size, that table is used; D and trimming come from the DNA. The sample yields 97,000 or so clones, approximately 85% seen once. The sample comprised peripheral blood. The chain employs TRBV13 and TRBJ2-2; 9 nucleotides line up with TRBD2. The TCR comes from a man aged 35 to 55 with active or convalescent COVID-19. The CDR3 sequence: CASSFSGRNTGELFF. The CDR3 DNA reads as TGTGCCAGCAGCTTTAGCGGGAGGAACACCGGGGAGCTGTTTTTT.